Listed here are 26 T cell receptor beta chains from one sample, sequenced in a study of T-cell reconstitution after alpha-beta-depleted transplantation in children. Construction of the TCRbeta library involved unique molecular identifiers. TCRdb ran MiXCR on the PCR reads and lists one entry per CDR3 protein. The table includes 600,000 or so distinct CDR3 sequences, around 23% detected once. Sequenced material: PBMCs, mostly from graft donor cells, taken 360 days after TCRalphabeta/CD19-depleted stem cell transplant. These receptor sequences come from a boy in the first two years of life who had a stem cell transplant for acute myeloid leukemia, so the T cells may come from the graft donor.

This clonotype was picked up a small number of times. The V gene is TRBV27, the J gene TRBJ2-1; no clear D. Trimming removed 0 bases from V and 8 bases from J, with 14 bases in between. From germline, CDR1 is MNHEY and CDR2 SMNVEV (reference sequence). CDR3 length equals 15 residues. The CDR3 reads CASSLSQLPADEQFF. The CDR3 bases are TGTGCCAGCAGTTTATCCCAACTCCCTGCTGATGAGCAGTTCTTC.

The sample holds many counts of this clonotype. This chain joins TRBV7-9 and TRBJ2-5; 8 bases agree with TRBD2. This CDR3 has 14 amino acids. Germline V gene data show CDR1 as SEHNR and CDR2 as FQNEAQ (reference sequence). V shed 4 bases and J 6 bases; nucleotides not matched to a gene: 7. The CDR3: CASSSGTRVKTQYF. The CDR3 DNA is TGTGCCAGCAGCTCTGGGACTAGGGTGAAGACCCAGTACTTC.

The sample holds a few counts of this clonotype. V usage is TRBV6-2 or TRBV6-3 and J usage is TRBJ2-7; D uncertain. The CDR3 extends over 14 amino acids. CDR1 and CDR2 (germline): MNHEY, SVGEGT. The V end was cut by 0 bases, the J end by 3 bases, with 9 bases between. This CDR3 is CASSYSRQFYEQYF. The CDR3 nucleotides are TGTGCCAGCAGTTACTCGAGGCAGTTCTACGAGCAGTACTTC.

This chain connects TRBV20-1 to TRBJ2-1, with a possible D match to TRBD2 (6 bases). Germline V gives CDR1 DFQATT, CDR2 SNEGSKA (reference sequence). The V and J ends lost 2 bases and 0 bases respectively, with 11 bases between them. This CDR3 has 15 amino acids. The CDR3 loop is CSARRDSYSYNEQFF. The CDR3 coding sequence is TGCAGTGCTAGACGGGACTCCTACTCCTACAATGAGCAGTTCTTC.

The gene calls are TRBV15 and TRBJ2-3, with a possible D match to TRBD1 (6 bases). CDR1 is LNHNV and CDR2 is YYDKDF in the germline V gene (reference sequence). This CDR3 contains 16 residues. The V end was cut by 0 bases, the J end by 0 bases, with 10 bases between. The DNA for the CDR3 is TGTGCCACCAGCAGAGATGACAGGTCTAGCACAGATACGCAGTATTTT. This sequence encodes CATSRDDRSSTDTQYF.

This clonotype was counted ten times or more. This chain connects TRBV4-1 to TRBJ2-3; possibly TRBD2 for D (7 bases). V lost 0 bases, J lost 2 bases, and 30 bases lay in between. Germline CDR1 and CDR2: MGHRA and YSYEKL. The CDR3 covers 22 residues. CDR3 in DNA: TGCGCCAGCAGCCAAGATCTGGATTTTAATCCCTTTAGGGGGGGGGCCACAGATACGCAGTATTTT. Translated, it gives CASSQDLDFNPFRGGATDTQYF.

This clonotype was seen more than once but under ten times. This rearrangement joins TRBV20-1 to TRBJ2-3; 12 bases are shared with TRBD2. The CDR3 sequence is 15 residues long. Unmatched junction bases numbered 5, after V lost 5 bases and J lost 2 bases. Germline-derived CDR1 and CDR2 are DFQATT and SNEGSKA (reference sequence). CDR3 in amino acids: CSAVTSGGPTDTQYF. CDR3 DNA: TGCAGTGCTGTGACTAGCGGGGGCCCCACAGATACGCAGTATTTT.

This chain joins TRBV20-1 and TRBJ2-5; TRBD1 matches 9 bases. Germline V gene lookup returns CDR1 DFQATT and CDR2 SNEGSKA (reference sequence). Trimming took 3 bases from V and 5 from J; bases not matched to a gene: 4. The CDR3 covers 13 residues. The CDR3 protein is CSASRDRVETQYF. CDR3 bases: TGCAGTGCTAGTCGGGACAGGGTGGAGACCCAGTACTTC.

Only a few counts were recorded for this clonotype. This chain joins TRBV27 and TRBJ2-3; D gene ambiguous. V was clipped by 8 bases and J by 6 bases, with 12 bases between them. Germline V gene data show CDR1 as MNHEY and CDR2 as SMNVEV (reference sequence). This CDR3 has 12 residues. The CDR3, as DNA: TGTGCCAGCGGGATTATAAGGGATACGCAGTATTTT. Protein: CASGIIRDTQYF.

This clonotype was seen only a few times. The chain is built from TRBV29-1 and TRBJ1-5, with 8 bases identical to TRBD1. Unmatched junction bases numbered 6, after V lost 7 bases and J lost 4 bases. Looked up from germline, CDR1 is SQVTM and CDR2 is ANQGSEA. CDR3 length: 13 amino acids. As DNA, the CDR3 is TGCAGCGCTCTGACAGGGGCAAATCAGCCCCAGCATTTT. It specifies CSALTGANQPQHF.

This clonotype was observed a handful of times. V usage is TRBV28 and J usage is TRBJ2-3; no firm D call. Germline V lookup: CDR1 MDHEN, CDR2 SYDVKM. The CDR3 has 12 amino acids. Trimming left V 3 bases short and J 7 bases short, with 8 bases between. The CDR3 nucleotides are TGTGCCAGCAGTTTCTACCAAAATACGCAGTATTTT. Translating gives CASSFYQNTQYF.

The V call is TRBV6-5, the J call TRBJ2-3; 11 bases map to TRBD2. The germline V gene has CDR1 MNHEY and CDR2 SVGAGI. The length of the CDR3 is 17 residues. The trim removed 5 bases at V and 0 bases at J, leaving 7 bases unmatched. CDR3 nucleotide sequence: TGTGCCAGCAGTGTACTAGCGGGGGACACTAGCACAGATACGCAGTATTTT. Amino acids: CASSVLAGDTSTDTQYF.

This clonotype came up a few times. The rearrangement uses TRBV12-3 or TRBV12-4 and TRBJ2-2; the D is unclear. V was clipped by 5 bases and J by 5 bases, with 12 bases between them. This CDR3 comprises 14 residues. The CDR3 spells CASSGHLETGELFF. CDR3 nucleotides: TGTGCCAGCAGTGGTCACCTCGAAACCGGGGAGCTGTTTTTT.

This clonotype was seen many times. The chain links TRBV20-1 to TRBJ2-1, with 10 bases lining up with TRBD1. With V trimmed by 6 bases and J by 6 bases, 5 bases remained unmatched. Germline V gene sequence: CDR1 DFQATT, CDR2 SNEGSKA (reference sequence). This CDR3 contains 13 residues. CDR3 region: CSASGQGGNEQFF. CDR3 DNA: TGCAGTGCAAGTGGACAGGGGGGCAATGAGCAGTTCTTC.

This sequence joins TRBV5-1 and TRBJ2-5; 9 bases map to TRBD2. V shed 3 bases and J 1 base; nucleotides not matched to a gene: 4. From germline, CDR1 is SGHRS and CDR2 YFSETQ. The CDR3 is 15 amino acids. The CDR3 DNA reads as TGCGCCAGCAGCTCCGGACTAGCGTTCCAAGAGACCCAGTACTTC. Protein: CASSSGLAFQETQYF.

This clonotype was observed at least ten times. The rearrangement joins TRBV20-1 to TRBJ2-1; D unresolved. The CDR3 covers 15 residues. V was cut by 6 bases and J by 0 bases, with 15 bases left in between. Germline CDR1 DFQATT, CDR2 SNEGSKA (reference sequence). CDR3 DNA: TGCAGTGCCCCGAGGTCCCAAAGCTCCTACAATGAGCAGTTCTTC. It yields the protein CSAPRSQSSYNEQFF.

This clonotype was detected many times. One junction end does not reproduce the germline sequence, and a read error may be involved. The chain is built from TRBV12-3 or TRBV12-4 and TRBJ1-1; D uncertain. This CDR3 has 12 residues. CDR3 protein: CASSLGVRAVKF. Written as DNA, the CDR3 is TGTGCCAGCAGTTTAGGGGTAAGGGCGGTCAAATTT.

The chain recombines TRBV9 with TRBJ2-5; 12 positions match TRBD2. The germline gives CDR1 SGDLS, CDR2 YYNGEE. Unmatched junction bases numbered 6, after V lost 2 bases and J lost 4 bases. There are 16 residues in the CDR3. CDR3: CASSVELAGGAETQYF. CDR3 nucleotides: TGTGCCAGCAGCGTCGAACTAGCGGGGGGCGCAGAGACCCAGTACTTC.

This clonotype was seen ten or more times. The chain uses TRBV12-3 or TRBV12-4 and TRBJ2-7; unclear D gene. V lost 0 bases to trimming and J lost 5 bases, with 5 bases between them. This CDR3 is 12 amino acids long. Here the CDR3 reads CASSLATDEQYF. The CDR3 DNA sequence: TGTGCCAGCAGTTTAGCTACCGACGAGCAGTACTTC.

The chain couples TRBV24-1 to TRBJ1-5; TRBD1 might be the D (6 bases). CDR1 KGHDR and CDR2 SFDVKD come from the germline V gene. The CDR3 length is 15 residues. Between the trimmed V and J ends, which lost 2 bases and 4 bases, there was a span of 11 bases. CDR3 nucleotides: TGTGCCACCAGTGATTCTCGGAGGGGGAATCAGCCCCAGCATTTT. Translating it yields CATSDSRRGNQPQHF.

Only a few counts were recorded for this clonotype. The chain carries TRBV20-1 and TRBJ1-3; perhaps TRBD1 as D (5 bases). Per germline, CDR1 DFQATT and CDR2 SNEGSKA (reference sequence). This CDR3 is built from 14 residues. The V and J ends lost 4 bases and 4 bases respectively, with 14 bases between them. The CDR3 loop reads CSAKKGPFGNTIYF. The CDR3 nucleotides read TGCAGTGCTAAAAAGGGACCGTTCGGAAACACCATATATTTT.

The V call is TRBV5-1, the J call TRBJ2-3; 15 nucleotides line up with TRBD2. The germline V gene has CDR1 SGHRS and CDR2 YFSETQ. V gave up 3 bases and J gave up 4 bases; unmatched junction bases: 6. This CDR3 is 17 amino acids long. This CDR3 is CASSSRTSGGASDTQYF. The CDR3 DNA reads TGCGCCAGCAGCTCCCGGACTAGCGGGGGGGCATCAGATACGCAGTATTTT.

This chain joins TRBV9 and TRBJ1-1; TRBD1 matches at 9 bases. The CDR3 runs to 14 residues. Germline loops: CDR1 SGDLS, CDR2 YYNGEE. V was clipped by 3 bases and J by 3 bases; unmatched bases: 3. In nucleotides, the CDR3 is TGTGCCAGCAGCGGACAGGGGGAGGACACTGAAGCTTTCTTT. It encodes CASSGQGEDTEAFF. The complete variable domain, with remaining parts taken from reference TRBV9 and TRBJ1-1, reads DSGVTQTPKHLITATGQRVTLRCSPRSGDLSVYWYQQSLDQGLQFLIQYYNGEERAKGNILERFSAQQFPDLHSELNLSSLELGDSALYFCASSGQGEDTEAFFGQGTRLTVV.

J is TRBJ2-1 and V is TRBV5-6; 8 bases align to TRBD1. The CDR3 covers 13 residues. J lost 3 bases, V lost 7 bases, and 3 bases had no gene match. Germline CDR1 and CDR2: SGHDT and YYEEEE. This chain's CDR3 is CASAGQVYNEQFF. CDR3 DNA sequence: TGTGCCAGCGCGGGACAGGTCTACAATGAGCAGTTCTTC.

Here the CDR3 DNA reads TGCGCCAGCTCTCAACACAGGGGAACTGGGCATGAGCAGTTCTTC. It is translated as CASSQHRGTGHEQFF. The chain joins TRBV5-1 to TRBJ2-1; 7 positions agree with TRBD1. CDR1 is SGHRS, CDR2 YFSETQ, per germline. The CDR3 spans 15 residues. V gave up 7 bases and J gave up 8 bases; unmatched junction bases: 15. Together with reference TRBV5-1 and TRBJ2-1, the CDR3 gives the full variable domain: KAGVTQTPRYLIKTRGQQVTLSCSPISGHRSVSWYQQTPGQGLQFLFEYFSETQRNKGNFPGRFSGRQFSNSRSEMNVSTLELGDSALYLCASSQHRGTGHEQFFGPGTRLTVL.

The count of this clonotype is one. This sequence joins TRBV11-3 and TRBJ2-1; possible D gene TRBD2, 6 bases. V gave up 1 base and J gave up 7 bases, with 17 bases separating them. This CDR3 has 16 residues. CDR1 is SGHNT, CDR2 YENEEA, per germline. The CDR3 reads CASSLVGQGRGNEQFF. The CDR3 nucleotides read TGTGCCAGCAGCTTAGTGGGCCAGGGCCGGGGGAATGAGCAGTTCTTC.